These 10 T cell receptor beta chains were sequenced from one sample in a study of cytomegalovirus exposure and HLA in healthy donors (dated by TCRdb to 2016 to 2017). Library preparation was by the immunoSEQ multiplex PCR assay. A mixture of 60 forward primers for TCR Vbeta segments and 13 reverse primers for TCR Jbeta segments was used in the multiplex PCR. In its TCRdb copy, this immuneACCESS table keeps in-frame sequences only and misses some clones. Where compared with another copy, unresolved V genes explain less than half of these, and the others have no known cause. The sample table holds 200,000 or so clones, of which 82% were seen once. Together, the top ten hold around 3% of the sample. The sequencing input was PBMCs. These receptors were taken from a woman aged 40 to 55 in good health and CMV-seronegative.

This clone was picked up one time. CDR3 bases: TGTGCCAGCAGTTTATGGACAGTATTCTATGGCTACACCTTC. It is translated as CASSLWTVFYGYTF. This sequence joins TRBV28 and TRBJ1-2; TRBD1 might be the D (5 bases). Germline values: CDR1 MDHEN, CDR2 SYDVKM. Deletions cut 0 bases from V and 4 bases from J, with 9 bases between. This CDR3 is 14 amino acids long.

This sequence joins TRBV5-1 and TRBJ2-7; TRBD2 aligns across 13 bases. Losses at the gene ends were 0 bases for V and 4 bases for J; bases not matched to a gene: 10. Germline assignment: CDR1 SGHRS and CDR2 YFSETQ. The CDR3 spans 18 residues. CDR3 region: CASSLGGLAGVIKYEQYF. In nucleotides, the CDR3 is TGCGCCAGCAGCTTGGGAGGACTAGCGGGAGTAATTAAGTACGAGCAGTACTTC.

This clone occurred a few times. The chain joins TRBV5-1 to TRBJ2-7; 13 bases agree with TRBD2. In germline, CDR1 is SGHRS, CDR2 YFSETQ. The CDR3 spans 15 residues. V dropped 7 bases and J dropped 3; count of bases not matched to a gene: 7. Here the CDR3 reads CASCSGTSGIYEQYF. In DNA form, the CDR3 reads TGCGCCAGCTGCTCCGGGACTAGCGGGATCTACGAGCAGTACTTC.

V usage is TRBV4-2 and J usage is TRBJ1-1, with D maybe TRBD1 (5 bases). Germline CDR1 is LGHNA and CDR2 is YNFKEQ. The CDR3 has 14 amino acids. V was trimmed by 1 base and J by 4 bases, leaving 10 bases between them. The CDR3 region is CASSQVGGGTEAFF. The CDR3 DNA sequence: TGTGCCAGCAGCCAAGTAGGCGGGGGCACTGAAGCTTTCTTT.

This chain joins TRBV12-5 and TRBJ1-1; TRBD1 might be the D (6 bases). Germline V CDR1 and CDR2: LGHNT, FRNRAP. Trimming cost V 7 bases and J 7 bases, with 16 bases left between them. This CDR3 spans 13 amino acids. The CDR3 loop is CASATDTGIEAFF. The CDR3 DNA is TGTGCTAGTGCCACGGATACAGGGATTGAAGCTTTCTTT.

The chain carries TRBV5-4 and TRBJ1-1, with D uncertain. CDR1 and CDR2 (germline): SGHNT, YYREEE (reference sequence). The CDR3 runs to 11 residues. V lost 4 bases and J 4 bases, leaving 5 bases between the germline ends. CDR3: CASSAGTEAFF. The CDR3 DNA is TGTGCCAGCAGCGCCGGCACTGAAGCTTTCTTT.

The chain combines TRBV5-1 with TRBJ2-7, with 7 bases identical to TRBD1. V lost 4 bases to trimming and J lost 5 bases; unmatched junction nucleotides: 12. The CDR3 totals 15 residues. The germline V gene encodes CDR1 SGHRS and CDR2 YFSETQ. The CDR3 reads CASSIGTAAGDEQYF. The CDR3 bases are TGCGCCAGCAGCATAGGGACAGCGGCAGGGGACGAGCAGTACTTC.

This chain links TRBV7-9 with TRBJ2-7, with 7 bases identical to TRBD2. CDR1 and CDR2 from the germline V gene are SEHNR and FQNEAQ (reference sequence). The CDR3 runs to 14 residues. V lost 6 bases, J lost 0 bases, and 5 bases stayed unmatched. CDR3 nucleotides: TGTGCCAGCAGGGAGGGACTAAGCTCCTACGAGCAGTACTTC. It specifies CASREGLSSYEQYF.

The V and J genes are TRBV6-4 and TRBJ2-3, with a weak D call TRBD1 (5 bases). Germline CDR1 MRHNA, CDR2 SNTAGT. V lost 3 bases to trimming and J lost 6 bases, with 10 bases between them. This CDR3 contains 13 residues. The CDR3 spells CASSEQAADTQYF. The CDR3 region has the DNA TGTGCCAGCAGTGAACAGGCTGCTGATACGCAGTATTTT.

This chain joins TRBV19 and TRBJ1-2; TRBD1 matches at 7 bases. The CDR3 consists of 15 residues. The V and J ends lost 5 bases and 8 bases, in that order; junction bases with no gene match: 14. Germline V gives CDR1 LNHDA, CDR2 SQIVND (reference sequence). CDR3: CASSLLPGEGAGYTF. The CDR3 region has the DNA TGTGCCAGTAGTCTCCTCCCGGGAGAGGGGGCCGGCTACACCTTC.